The 6 T cell receptor beta chains given below trace back to one sample, sequenced in a study of molecular identifiers for immune sequencing clone quantification. TCRdb redid the calling of the PCR reads with MiXCR, one entry per CDR3 protein. The table lists hundreds of thousands of distinct CDR3 sequences, less than 20% of them singletons, with around 0.9% in the top ten. What was sequenced was naive CD8+ T cells from blood, with Jurkat cell RNA spiked in. This sample's subset: FACS-sorted CD8+CD4-CCR7+CD45RA+ naive T cells. These receptor sequences come from a human donor in good health. Some libraries in this study had Jurkat cell RNA spiked in.

The gene calls are TRBV6-5 and TRBJ1-5; 7 nucleotides line up with TRBD1. Germline V gene data show CDR1 as MNHEY and CDR2 as SVGAGI. There are 14 residues in the CDR3. Trimming removed 7 bases from V and 3 bases from J; junction bases left unmatched: 6. Here the CDR3 DNA reads TGTGCCAGCATAAGACAGGGTGTCAATCAGCCCCAGCATTTT. It specifies CASIRQGVNQPQHF.

This clonotype was recorded at least ten times. This chain links TRBV20-1 with TRBJ1-5; 8 nucleotides line up with TRBD1. Germline V gene data show CDR1 as DFQATT and CDR2 as SNEGSKA (reference sequence). J lost 6 bases, V lost 6 bases, and 7 bases had no gene match. The CDR3 has 13 amino acids. The CDR3 loop is CSAQDRVVQPQHF. CDR3 coding DNA: TGCAGTGCGCAGGACAGGGTAGTTCAGCCCCAGCATTTT.

This clonotype has at least ten counts. V and J are TRBV3-1 and TRBJ2-2; no firm D call. Germline V gene data show CDR1 as LGHDT and CDR2 as YNNKEL (reference sequence). The CDR3 runs to 12 residues. V gave up 4 bases and J gave up 3 bases, with 3 bases separating them. CDR3 coding DNA: TGTGCCAGCAGCCGATACACCGGGGAGCTGTTTTTT. It specifies CASSRYTGELFF.

This clonotype showed up just a few times. The rearrangement uses TRBV29-1 and TRBJ2-1, with D possibly TRBD2 on 6 matching bases. Trimming shortened V by 5 bases and J by 3 bases, and 11 bases separated the two germline ends. Germline V gives CDR1 SQVTM, CDR2 ANQGSEA. The CDR3 is 13 residues long. The CDR3 region is CSVTRTNYNEQFF. For the CDR3, the DNA is TGCAGCGTTACCCGGACTAACTACAATGAGCAGTTCTTC.

This clonotype was seen ten or more times. This chain joins TRBV10-3 and TRBJ2-6; 9 bases line up with TRBD1. After removal of 5 bases from V and 0 bases from J, the junction contained 11 bases not matched to a gene. The V gene's germline CDR1 is ENHRY and CDR2 SYGVKD. CDR3 size: 19 residues. DNA of the CDR3: TGTGCCATCAGTAACACCGGGACAGGGATTACCTCTGGGGCCAACGTCCTGACTTTC. It yields the protein CAISNTGTGITSGANVLTF.

About this clonotype itself: Since a much larger clone is just one base distant, this may be a read error. The rearrangement joins TRBV20-1 to TRBJ2-5, with 8 positions matching TRBD2. This CDR3 spans 13 amino acids. CDR1 and CDR2 from the germline V gene are DFQATT and SNEGSKA (reference sequence). CDR3 residues: CSARAGLEETRYF. In DNA, the CDR3 is TGCAGTGCTAGGGCGGGACTAGAAGAGACCCGGTACTTC.